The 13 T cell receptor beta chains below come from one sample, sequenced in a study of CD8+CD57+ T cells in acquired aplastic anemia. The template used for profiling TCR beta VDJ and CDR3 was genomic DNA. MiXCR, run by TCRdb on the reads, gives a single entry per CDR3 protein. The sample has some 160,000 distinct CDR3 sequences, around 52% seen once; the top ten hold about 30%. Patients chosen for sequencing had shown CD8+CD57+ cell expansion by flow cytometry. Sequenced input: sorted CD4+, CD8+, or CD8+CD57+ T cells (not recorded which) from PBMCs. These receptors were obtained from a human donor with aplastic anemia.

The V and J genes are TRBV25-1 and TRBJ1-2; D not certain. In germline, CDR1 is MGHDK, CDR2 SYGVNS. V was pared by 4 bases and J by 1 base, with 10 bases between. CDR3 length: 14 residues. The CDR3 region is CASSAQSGNYGYTF. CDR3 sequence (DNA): TGTGCCAGCAGTGCACAGAGTGGTAACTATGGCTACACCTTC.

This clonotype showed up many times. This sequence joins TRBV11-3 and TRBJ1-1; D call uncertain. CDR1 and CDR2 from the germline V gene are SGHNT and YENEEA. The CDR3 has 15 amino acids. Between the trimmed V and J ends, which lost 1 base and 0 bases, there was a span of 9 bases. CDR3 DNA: TGTGCCAGCAGCTTAGCTCCCTCCATGAACACTGAAGCTTTCTTT. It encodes CASSLAPSMNTEAFF.

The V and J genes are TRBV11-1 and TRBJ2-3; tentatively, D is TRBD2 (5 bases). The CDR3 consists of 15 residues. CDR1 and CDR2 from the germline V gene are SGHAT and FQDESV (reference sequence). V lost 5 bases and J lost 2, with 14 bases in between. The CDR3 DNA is TGTGCCAGCAGCCCCATACTAGGCAACACAGATACGCAGTATTTT. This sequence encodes CASSPILGNTDTQYF.

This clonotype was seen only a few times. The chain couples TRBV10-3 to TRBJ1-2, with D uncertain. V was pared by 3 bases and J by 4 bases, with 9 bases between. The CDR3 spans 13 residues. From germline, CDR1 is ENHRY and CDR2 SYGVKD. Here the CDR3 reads CAISEDVPYGYTF. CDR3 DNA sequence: TGTGCCATCAGTGAAGACGTGCCCTATGGCTACACCTTC.

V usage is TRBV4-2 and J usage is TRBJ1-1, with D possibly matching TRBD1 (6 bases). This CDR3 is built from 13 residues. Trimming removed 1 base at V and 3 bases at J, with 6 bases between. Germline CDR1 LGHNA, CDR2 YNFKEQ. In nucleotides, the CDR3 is TGTGCCAGCAGCCAAGCAGGGGACACTGAAGCTTTCTTT. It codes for CASSQAGDTEAFF.

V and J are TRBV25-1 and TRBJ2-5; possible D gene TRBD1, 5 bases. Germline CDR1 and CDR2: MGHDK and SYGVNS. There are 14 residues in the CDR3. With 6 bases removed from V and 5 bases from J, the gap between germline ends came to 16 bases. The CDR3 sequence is CASRQPQGEETQYF. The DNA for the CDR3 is TGTGCCAGCAGGCAGCCCCAGGGCGAGGAGACCCAGTACTTC.

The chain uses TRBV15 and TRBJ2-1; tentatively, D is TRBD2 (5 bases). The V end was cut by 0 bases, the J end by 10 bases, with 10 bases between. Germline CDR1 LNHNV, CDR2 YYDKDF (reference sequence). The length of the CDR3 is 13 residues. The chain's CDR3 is CATSRDLAPEQFF. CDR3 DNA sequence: TGTGCCACCAGCAGAGATCTAGCCCCGGAGCAGTTCTTC.

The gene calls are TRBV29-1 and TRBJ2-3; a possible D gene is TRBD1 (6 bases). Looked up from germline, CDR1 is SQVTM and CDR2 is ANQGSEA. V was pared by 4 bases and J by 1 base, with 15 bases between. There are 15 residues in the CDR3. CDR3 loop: CSVGTRGRGTDTQYF. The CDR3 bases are TGCAGCGTTGGGACCAGGGGCCGAGGCACAGATACGCAGTATTTT.

CDR3: CASSVATGTGNTIYF. The CDR3 DNA reads TGTGCCAGCAGCGTTGCGACAGGGACTGGAAACACCATATATTTT. The J gene is TRBJ1-3, the V gene TRBV25-1; 7 bases are a match to TRBD1. Unmatched junction bases numbered 7, after V lost 6 bases and J lost 2 bases. CDR3 size: 15 residues. From germline, CDR1 is MGHDK and CDR2 SYGVNS. Using reference TRBV25-1 and TRBJ1-3 for the parts outside the CDR3, the full variable domain is EADIYQTPRYLVIGTGKKITLECSQTMGHDKMYWYQQDPGMELHLIHYSYGVNSTEKGDLSSESTVSRIRTEHFPLTLESARPSHTSQYLCASSVATGTGNTIYFGEGSWLTVV.

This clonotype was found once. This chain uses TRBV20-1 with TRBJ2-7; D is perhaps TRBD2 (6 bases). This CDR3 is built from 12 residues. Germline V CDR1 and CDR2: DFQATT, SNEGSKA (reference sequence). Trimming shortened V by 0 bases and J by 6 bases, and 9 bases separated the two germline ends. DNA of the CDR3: TGCAGTGCTAGAGAGGCGGGATCCGAGCAGTACTTC. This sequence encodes CSAREAGSEQYF.

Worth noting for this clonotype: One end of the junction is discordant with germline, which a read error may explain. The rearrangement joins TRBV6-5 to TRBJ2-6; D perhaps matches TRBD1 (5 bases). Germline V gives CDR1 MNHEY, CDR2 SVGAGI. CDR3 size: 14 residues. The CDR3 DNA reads TGTGCCAGCAGTTTATCCTCTGGGGCCAACGCCCTGACTTTC. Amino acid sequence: CASSLSSGANALTF.

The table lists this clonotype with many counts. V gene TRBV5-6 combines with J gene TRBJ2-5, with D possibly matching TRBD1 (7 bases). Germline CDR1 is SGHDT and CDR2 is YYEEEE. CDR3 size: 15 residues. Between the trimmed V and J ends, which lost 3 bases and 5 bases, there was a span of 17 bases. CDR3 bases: TGTGCCAGCAGCTCCACCCCGCCAGGGGGGGAGACCCAGTACTTC. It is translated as CASSSTPPGGETQYF.

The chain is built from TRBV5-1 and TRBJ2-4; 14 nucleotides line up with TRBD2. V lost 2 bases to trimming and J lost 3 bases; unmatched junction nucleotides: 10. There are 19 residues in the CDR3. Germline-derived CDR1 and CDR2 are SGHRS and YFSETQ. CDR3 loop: CASSFLGLAGGSGKNIQYF. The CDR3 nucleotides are TGCGCCAGCAGCTTTTTAGGACTAGCGGGAGGCTCGGGCAAAAACATTCAGTACTTC.